This T cell receptor (beta chain) originates from a study of control samples from healthy donors and cancer patients. Using immunoSEQ multiplex PCR, the repertoire was profiled, and TCRdb retains in-frame clones only, with some absent. Altogether 130,000 or so clones are present, roughly 94% being singletons, with the ten largest covering approximately 14%. The CDR3 runs 15 residues. Germline assignment: CDR1 KGHSH and CDR2 LQKENI. V dropped 8 bases and J dropped 1; count of bases not matched to a gene: 7. V gene TRBV18 combines with J gene TRBJ2-3; 9 nucleotides match TRBD1. Sequenced sample: PBMCs. This TCR derives from a man aged 55 to 70 with colorectal cancer. The CDR3 DNA sequence: TGTGCCAGCACACAGGGGGCGTACGGCACAGATACGCAGTATTTT. It translates to CASTQGAYGTDTQYF.